The 2 T cell receptor beta chains presented below share a single source sample, sequenced in a study of cytomegalovirus exposure and HLA in healthy donors. With 60 Vbeta and 13 Jbeta primers, the PCR was carried out. The table came from immunoSEQ multiplex PCR; TCRdb's copy has only in-frame clones and leaves some out. The repertoire holds 150,000 to 200,000 clones, over 65% seen once, with over 1.1% in the top ten. The source material was PBMCs. The source of these receptors is a young man in good health and CMV-seronegative.

In this sample, this clone turned up a few times. This chain joins TRBV19 and TRBJ1-2, with 7 nucleotides matching TRBD1. CDR1 LNHDA and CDR2 SQIVND come from the germline V gene (reference sequence). CDR3 length equals 16 residues. Trimming removed 8 bases from V and 2 bases from J; junction bases left unmatched: 14. As DNA, the CDR3 is TGTGCCAGTGCCAGACTCCAGGACAGGACGAACTATGGCTACACCTTC. It yields the protein CASARLQDRTNYGYTF.

The genes are TRBV25-1 and TRBJ2-4, with D perhaps TRBD1 (6 bases). V lost 2 bases and J lost 13, with 12 bases in between. The CDR3 spans 12 residues. CDR1 is MGHDK and CDR2 is SYGVNS in the germline V gene. The CDR3 sequence is CASSESEGVQYF. The CDR3 nucleotides read TGTGCCAGCAGTGAAAGTGAGGGGGTCCAGTACTTC.